What follows describes a single TCR beta chain. What it recognizes is unknown. With the 5' RACE reads reprocessed, TCRdb shows one record per CDR3 protein and no DNA. This sample's clone table lists about 300,000 distinct CDR3 sequences. This sample is part of a study of monozygotic twins with inflammatory bowel disease. Germline CDR1 SGDLS, CDR2 YYNGEE. The CDR3 is 16 residues long. Whole-study findings and limits: IBD patients shared fewer clonotypes with other individuals than healthy twins, especially patients with disease activity signs. The co-twins with IBD showed lower TCRbeta diversity (inverse Simpson) than their healthy siblings. Differences in immunosuppressive treatment may have been a source of added variability in patient repertoires.

Input material: blood. This TCR came from a human donor with ulcerative colitis or Crohn's disease, or a healthy co-twin of an affected twin (not recorded which). This chain links TRBV9 with TRBJ2-3; TCRdb lists TRBD1, though no DNA is available to test this call. The CDR3 loop reads CASSRQGQLITDTQYF.